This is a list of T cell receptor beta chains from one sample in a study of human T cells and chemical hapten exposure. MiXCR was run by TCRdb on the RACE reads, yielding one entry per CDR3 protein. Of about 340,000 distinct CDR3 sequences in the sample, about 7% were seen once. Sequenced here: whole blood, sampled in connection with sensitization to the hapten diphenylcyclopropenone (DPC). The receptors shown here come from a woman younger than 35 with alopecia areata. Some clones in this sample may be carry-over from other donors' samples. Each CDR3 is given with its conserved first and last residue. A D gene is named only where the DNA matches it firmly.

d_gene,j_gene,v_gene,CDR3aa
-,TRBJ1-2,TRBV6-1,CASSSMAADYGYTF
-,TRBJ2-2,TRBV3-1,CASSQARTTGELFF
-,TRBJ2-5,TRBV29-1,CSVSAGGGQGTQYF
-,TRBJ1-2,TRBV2,CASTMNGIRPYGYTF
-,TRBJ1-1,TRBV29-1,CSVVGVMNTEAFF
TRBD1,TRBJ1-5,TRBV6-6,CASNRDRGYNQPQHF
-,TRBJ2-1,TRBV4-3,CASSQDWGRGRANEQFF
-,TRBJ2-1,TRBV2,CASSEGIGTHYNEQFF
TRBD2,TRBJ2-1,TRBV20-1,CSARTRGGLLHEQFF
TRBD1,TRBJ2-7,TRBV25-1,CASSGDSYEQYF
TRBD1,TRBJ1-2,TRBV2,CASRGRGLDGYTF
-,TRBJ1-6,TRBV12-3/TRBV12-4,CASTPSDRDSPLHF
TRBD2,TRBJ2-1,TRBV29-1,CSVATSGGPLLHNEQFF
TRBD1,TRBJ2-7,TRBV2,CASRDVVSGQSSYEQYF
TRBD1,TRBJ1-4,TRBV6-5,CASSQGDATNEKLFF
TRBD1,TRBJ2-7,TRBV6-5,CASSYDYRDSNYEQYF
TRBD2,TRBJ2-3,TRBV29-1,CSVFPAGGPDTQYF
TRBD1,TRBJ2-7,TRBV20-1,CSAGTVSSYEQYF
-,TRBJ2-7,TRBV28,CASRSDYEQYF
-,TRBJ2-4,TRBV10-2,CASSESLDLAKNIQYF
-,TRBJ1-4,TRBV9,CASSVDGEKLFF
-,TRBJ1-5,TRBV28,CASSPDTQPQHF